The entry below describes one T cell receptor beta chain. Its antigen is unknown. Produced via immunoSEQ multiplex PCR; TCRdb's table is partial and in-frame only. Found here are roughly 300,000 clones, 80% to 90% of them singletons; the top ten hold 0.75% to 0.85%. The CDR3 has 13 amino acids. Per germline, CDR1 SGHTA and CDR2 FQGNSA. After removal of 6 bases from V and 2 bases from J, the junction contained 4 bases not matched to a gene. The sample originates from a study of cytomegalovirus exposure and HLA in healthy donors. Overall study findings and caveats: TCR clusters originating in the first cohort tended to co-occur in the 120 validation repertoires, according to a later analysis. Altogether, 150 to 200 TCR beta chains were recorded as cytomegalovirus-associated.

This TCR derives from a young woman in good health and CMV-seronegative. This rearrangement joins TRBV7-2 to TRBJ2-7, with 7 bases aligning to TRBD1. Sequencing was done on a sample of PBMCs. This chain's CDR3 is CASSSRGTYEQYF. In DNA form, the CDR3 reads TGTGCCAGCAGTTCCAGGGGGACCTACGAGCAGTACTTC.